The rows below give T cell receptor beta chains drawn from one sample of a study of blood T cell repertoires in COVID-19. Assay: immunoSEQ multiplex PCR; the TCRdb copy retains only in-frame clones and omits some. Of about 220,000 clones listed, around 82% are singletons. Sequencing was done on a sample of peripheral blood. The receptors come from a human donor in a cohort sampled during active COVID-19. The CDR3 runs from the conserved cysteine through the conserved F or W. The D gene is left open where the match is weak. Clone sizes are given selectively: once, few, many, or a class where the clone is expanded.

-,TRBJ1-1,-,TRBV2,CASNVGGTEAGFF,TGTGCCAGCAATGTGGGAGGGACTGAGGCAGGTTTCTTT
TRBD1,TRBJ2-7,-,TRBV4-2,CASSQVWSRTGYEQYF,TGTGCCAGCAGCCAAGTGTGGTCTCGGACAGGTTACGAGCAGTACTTC
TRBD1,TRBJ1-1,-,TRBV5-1,CASSFGQGAKWAFF,TGCGCCAGCAGCTTTGGTCAGGGGGCAAAATGGGCTTTCTTT
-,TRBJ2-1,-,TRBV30,CAWNLAPTAHEQFF,TGTGCCTGGAATTTAGCTCCCACGGCGCATGAGCAGTTCTTC
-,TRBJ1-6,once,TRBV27,CASSYRQDSSYNSPLHF,TGTGCCAGCAGTTATAGACAGGATTCCTCCTATAATTCACCCCTCCACTTT
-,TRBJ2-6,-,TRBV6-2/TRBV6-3,CASSYSGLSGANVLTF,TGTGCCAGCAGTTACTCGGGACTTTCTGGGGCCAACGTCCTGACTTTC
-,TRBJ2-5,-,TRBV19,CASSIGRVETQYF,TGTGCCAGTAGTATAGGGAGAGTAGAGACCCAGTACTTC
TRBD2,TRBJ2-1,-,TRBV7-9,CASSLPRTSDEQFF,TGTGCCAGCAGCTTACCCCGGACTAGCGATGAGCAGTTCTTC
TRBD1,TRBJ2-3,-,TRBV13,CASSYWTGADTQYF,TGTGCCAGCAGCTACTGGACAGGGGCAGATACGCAGTATTTT
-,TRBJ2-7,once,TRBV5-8,CASSFQTDSYEQYF,TGTGCCAGCAGCTTCCAGACAGACTCCTACGAGCAGTACTTC
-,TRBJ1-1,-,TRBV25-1,CASSDYRGGEAFF,TGTGCCAGCAGTGATTATCGCGGTGGGGAAGCTTTCTTT
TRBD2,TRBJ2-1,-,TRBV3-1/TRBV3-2,CASSQDGGRSYNEQFF,TGTGCCAGCAGCCAAGACGGCGGGAGATCCTACAATGAGCAGTTCTTC
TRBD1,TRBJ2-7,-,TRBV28,CASSRSSGTGVEQYF,TGTGCCAGCAGCCGATCTTCCGGGACAGGGGTCGAGCAGTACTTC
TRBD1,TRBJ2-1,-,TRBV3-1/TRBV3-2,CASSPRQGTHNEQFF,TGTGCCAGCAGCCCCCGACAGGGGACCCACAATGAGCAGTTCTTC
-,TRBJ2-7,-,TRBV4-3,CASSQDTTHHYYEQYF,TGCGCCAGCAGCCAAGATACCACACACCATTACTACGAGCAGTACTTC
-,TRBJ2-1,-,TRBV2,CASKRETGSYNEQFF,TGTGCCAGCAAACGGGAGACGGGGTCCTACAATGAGCAGTTCTTC
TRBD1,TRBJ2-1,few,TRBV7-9,CASSSRGQGTNEQFF,TGTGCCAGCAGCTCCCGGGGACAGGGGACGAATGAGCAGTTCTTC
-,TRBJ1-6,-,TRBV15,CATSRPPGYNSPLHF,TGTGCCACCAGCAGACCCCCCGGCTATAATTCACCCCTCCACTTT
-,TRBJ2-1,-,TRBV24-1,CATSEPGGGEQFF,TGTGCCACCAGTGAGCCGGGTGGAGGTGAGCAGTTCTTC
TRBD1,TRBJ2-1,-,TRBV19,CASSWGQTSSYNEQFF,TGTGCCAGTAGTTGGGGACAGACAAGCTCCTACAATGAGCAGTTCTTC
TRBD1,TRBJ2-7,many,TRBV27,CASRWTGSKNYEQYF,TGTGCCAGCAGATGGACAGGCTCAAAAAACTACGAGCAGTACTTC
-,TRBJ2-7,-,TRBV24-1,CATSRKGPFAGTYEQYF,TGTGCCACCAGTCGCAAAGGGCCCTTCGCGGGGACCTACGAGCAGTACTTC
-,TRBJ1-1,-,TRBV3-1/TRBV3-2,CASSPHQNTEAFF,TGTGCCAGCAGCCCCCATCAGAACACTGAAGCTTTCTTT
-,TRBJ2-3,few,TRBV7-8,CASSLAWGGDTDTQYF,TGTGCCAGCAGCTTAGCCTGGGGCGGGGACACAGATACGCAGTATTTT
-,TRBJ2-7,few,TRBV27,CASSLSASSVYEQYF,TGTGCCAGCAGTTTATCCGCGTCCTCCGTCTACGAGCAGTACTTC
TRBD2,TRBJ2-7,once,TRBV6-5,CASKGLELPEQYF,TGTGCCAGCAAGGGACTAGAACTCCCCGAGCAGTACTTC
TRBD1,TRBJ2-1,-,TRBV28,CASILAGTGGRNEQFF,TGTGCCAGCATTCTCGCCGGGACAGGGGGTCGGAATGAGCAGTTCTTC
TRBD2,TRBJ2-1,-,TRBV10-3,CAIGPLWASGIYNEQFF,TGTGCCATCGGACCCCTATGGGCTAGCGGGATCTACAATGAGCAGTTCTTC
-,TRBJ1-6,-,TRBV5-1,CASSSDMSYNSPLHF,TGCGCCAGCAGCTCTGACATGAGCTATAATTCACCCCTCCACTTT
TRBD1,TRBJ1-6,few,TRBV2,CASSVQGANSPLHF,TGTGCCAGCAGTGTCCAGGGGGCGAATTCACCCCTCCACTTT
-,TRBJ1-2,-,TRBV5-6,CASSLGTRQLDGGYTF,TGTGCCAGCAGCTTGGGGACTAGACAGCTCGATGGAGGCTACACCTTC
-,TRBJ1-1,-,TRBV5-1,CASRRSAVNTEAFF,TGCGCCAGCAGGAGGTCCGCGGTGAACACTGAAGCTTTCTTT
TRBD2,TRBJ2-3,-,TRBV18,CASSPVGTSGRAFSTDTQYF,TGTGCCAGCTCACCCGTCGGGACTAGCGGGAGGGCCTTTAGCACAGATACGCAGTATTTT
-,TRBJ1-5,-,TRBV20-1,CSASWRPGGAGNQPQHF,TGCAGTGCTAGTTGGCGGCCGGGGGGCGCGGGCAATCAGCCCCAGCATTTT
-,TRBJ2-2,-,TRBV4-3,CASSRSQGGGELFF,TGCGCCAGCAGCCGGTCCCAGGGTGGCGGGGAGCTGTTTTTT
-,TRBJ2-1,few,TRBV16,CASSRQANNEQFF,TGTGCCAGCAGCCGACAGGCGAACAATGAGCAGTTCTTC
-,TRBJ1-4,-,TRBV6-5,CASSQRQGNEKLFF,TGTGCCAGCTCCCAACGGCAGGGGAATGAAAAACTGTTTTTT
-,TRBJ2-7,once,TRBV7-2,CASSFDTFSYEQYF,TGTGCCAGCAGCTTTGACACTTTCTCCTACGAGCAGTACTTC
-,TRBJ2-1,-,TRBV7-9,CASSLVWGGPNEQFF,TGTGCCAGCAGCTTAGTCTGGGGGGGGCCCAATGAGCAGTTCTTC
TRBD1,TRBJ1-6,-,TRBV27,CASSLTFSGTANSPLHF,TGTGCCAGCAGTTTAACATTCTCCGGGACAGCCAATTCACCCCTCCACTTT